The 17 T cell receptor beta chains below all came from one sample that was sequenced in a study of OX40 agonist ivuxolimab in advanced cancers. Library method: the immunoSEQ multiplex PCR assay. TCRdb's version of the immuneACCESS table is confined to in-frame rearrangements and falls short of the full clone set. An unresolved V gene accounts for under half of the shortfall where checked; the remainder is of unknown origin. The sample table records approximately 47,000 clones; around 86% of these occur just once. Of the sample, approximately 2% is held by the ten largest clones. Specimen: CD4+ or CD8+ T cells sorted from blood, collected in a trial of the OX40 agonist ivuxolimab. The receptors shown here come from an adult with an advanced solid tumor such as melanoma, head and neck, liver or kidney cancer.

The chain employs TRBV7-6 and TRBJ2-1; TRBD2 matches 12 bases. The V segment lost 5 bases and the J segment 4 bases; nucleotides outside the gene matches: 3. CDR1 is SGHVS and CDR2 is FNYEAQ in the germline V gene. This CDR3 has 15 amino acids. CDR3 coding DNA: TGTGCCAGCAGCGTGGGACTAGCGGGTTACAATGAGCAGTTCTTC. Its protein product is CASSVGLAGYNEQFF.

CDR3 loop: CASNRGGLNQPQHF. The CDR3 DNA reads as TGTGCCAGCAATAGGGGGGGCTTAAATCAGCCCCAGCATTTT. This rearrangement joins TRBV9 to TRBJ1-5; tentative D call: TRBD1 (6 bases). This CDR3 is 14 amino acids long. Germline CDR1 is SGDLS and CDR2 is YYNGEE. Deletions cut 6 bases from V and 4 bases from J, with 14 bases between.

The chain combines TRBV19 with TRBJ2-2; no firm D call. V lost 3 bases and J 4 bases, leaving 9 bases between the germline ends. The germline V gene has CDR1 LNHDA and CDR2 SQIVND (reference sequence). This CDR3 comprises 14 residues. The CDR3: CASSIGGPTGELFF. CDR3 nucleotides: TGTGCCAGTAGTATCGGCGGTCCCACCGGGGAGCTGTTTTTT. Supplemented by reference TRBV19 and TRBJ2-2, the full variable domain reads DGGITQSPKYLFRKEGQNVTLSCEQNLNHDAMYWYRQDPGQGLRLIYYSQIVNDFQKGDIAEGYSVSREKKESFPLTVTSAQKNPTAFYLCASSIGGPTGELFFGEGSRLTVL.

The CDR3 DNA is TGTGCCAGCAGCAGGAACCGGGACGGAACCTACGAGCAGTACTTC. The encoded protein is CASSRNRDGTYEQYF. The chain links TRBV21-1 to TRBJ2-7. TRBV21-1 is an annotated pseudogene. This CDR3 has 15 residues.

Only a few counts were recorded for this clone. The CDR3, as DNA: TGTGCCAGCAGCGTGACGGTGAACACTGAAGCTTTCTTT. Amino acid sequence: CASSVTVNTEAFF. The chain couples TRBV7-2 to TRBJ1-1; D is undetermined. Trimming pared 5 bases from V and 0 bases from J, leaving 7 bases between. CDR1 and CDR2 from the germline V gene are SGHTA and FQGNSA. The CDR3 extends over 13 amino acids.

This chain uses TRBV15 with TRBJ2-1; D not certain. Germline V CDR1 and CDR2: LNHNV, YYDKDF (reference sequence). This CDR3 has 14 residues. V was clipped by 0 bases and J by 3 bases, with 6 bases between them. The CDR3 DNA follows: TGTGCCACCAGCAGAGATGACAACTACAATGAGCAGTTCTTC. It is translated as CATSRDDNYNEQFF.

V and J are TRBV29-1 and TRBJ2-1, with D hard to call. The CDR3 is 14 residues long. CDR1 and CDR2 (germline): SQVTM, ANQGSEA. V was shortened by 5 bases and J by 5 bases, with 16 bases between the two germline ends. The CDR3 coding sequence is TGCAGCGTTAACTTTAGGAGATCAGACAATGAGCAGTTCTTC. Its translation: CSVNFRRSDNEQFF.

J is TRBJ1-5 and V is TRBV7-2; TRBD1 might be the D (5 bases). CDR3 length equals 16 residues. Germline V gene data show CDR1 as SGHTA and CDR2 as FQGNSA. V was trimmed by 1 base and J by 1 base, leaving 11 bases between them. The CDR3 DNA follows: TGTGCCAGCAGCTTAGGAGGGGCCGTAAGCAATCAGCCCCAGCATTTT. This sequence encodes CASSLGGAVSNQPQHF.

The count of this clone is one. The CDR3 region is CASSQDWTGELFF. The DNA for the CDR3 is TGCGCCAGCAGCCAAGATTGGACCGGGGAGCTGTTTTTT. The chain combines TRBV4-1 with TRBJ2-2, with D hard to call. Germline lookup yields CDR1 MGHRA and CDR2 YSYEKL. V gave up 0 bases and J gave up 5 bases, with 4 bases separating them. The CDR3 is 13 residues long.

This clone has more than one count but fewer than ten. This chain joins TRBV19 and TRBJ1-4; no firm D call. Germline V lookup: CDR1 LNHDA, CDR2 SQIVND (reference sequence). There are 15 residues in the CDR3. The V gene lost 6 bases and the J gene lost 6 bases, with 17 bases spanning the gap. CDR3 amino acids: CASSAAGPPDEKLFF. The CDR3, as DNA: TGTGCCAGTAGCGCCGCAGGTCCTCCTGATGAAAAACTGTTTTTT.

V is TRBV16 and J is TRBJ1-2, with D hard to call. V was shortened by 2 bases and J by 4 bases, with 8 bases between the two germline ends. Germline-derived CDR1 and CDR2 are KGHSY and FQNENV. This CDR3 has 13 residues. In DNA, the CDR3 is TGTGCCAGCAGCCAAAACCCAGGCTATGGCTACACCTTC. It encodes CASSQNPGYGYTF.

This chain links TRBV7-2 with TRBJ2-5; possibly TRBD2 for D (5 bases). Between the trimmed V and J ends, which lost 9 bases and 1 base, there was a span of 21 bases. The CDR3 covers 16 residues. CDR1 is SGHTA and CDR2 is FQGNSA in the germline V gene. The CDR3: CASSIRGWQSQETQYF. CDR3 coding DNA: TGTGCCAGTTCAATTCGGGGATGGCAGAGCCAAGAGACCCAGTACTTC.

This chain connects TRBV2 to TRBJ2-1; 7 bases are shared with TRBD2. This CDR3 comprises 13 residues. V lost 6 bases and J lost 5; bases outside the gene matches: 4. CDR1 and CDR2 (germline): SNHLY, FYNNEI. CDR3 amino acids: CASRASGDNEQFF. DNA of the CDR3: TGTGCCAGCAGGGCTAGCGGAGACAATGAGCAGTTCTTC.

The chain joins TRBV28 to TRBJ2-1, with 9 bases matching TRBD2. Germline trimming cut 6 bases from V and 9 bases from J; bases unmatched to any gene: 12. Germline V CDR1 and CDR2: MDHEN, SYDVKM. This CDR3 contains 15 residues. CDR3 sequence reads: CASSPPGTSLGEQFF. The DNA of the CDR3 is TGTGCCAGCAGCCCCCCCGGGACTAGCCTTGGTGAGCAGTTCTTC.

The DNA of the CDR3 is TGTGCCAGCAGCTACAGGGCAGATACGCAGTATTTT. This sequence encodes CASSYRADTQYF. This chain connects TRBV5-6 to TRBJ2-3, with a weak D call TRBD1 (6 bases). The CDR3 has 12 amino acids. Trimming stripped 3 bases from V and 4 bases from J, with 6 bases between. Germline-derived CDR1 and CDR2 are SGHDT and YYEEEE.

V and J are TRBV11-3 and TRBJ2-3; tentatively, D is TRBD2 (6 bases). The CDR3 is made up of 15 amino acids. Germline loops: CDR1 SGHNT, CDR2 YENEEA. Trimming cost V 3 bases and J 2 bases, with 12 bases left between them. The CDR3 bases are TGTGCCAGCAGCTTGGGGGGAGGCGACACAGATACGCAGTATTTT. Its translation is CASSLGGGDTDTQYF.

This clone has only one observation. The chain is built from TRBV5-5 and TRBJ1-1; D is undetermined. The CDR3 consists of 14 residues. Germline V lookup: CDR1 SGHKS, CDR2 YYEKEE (reference sequence). Trimming shortened V by 0 bases and J by 4 bases, and 10 bases separated the two germline ends. The CDR3: CASSLVFRSTEAFF. DNA of the CDR3: TGTGCCAGCAGCTTGGTTTTTCGAAGCACTGAAGCTTTCTTT.